This is a list of T cell receptor beta chains from one sample in a study of blood T cell repertoires in COVID-19. TCRdb keeps only in-frame clones here, not all; method: immunoSEQ multiplex PCR. The sample lists about 210,000 clones, 80% to 90% seen once, with approximately 2.3% in the top ten. Input material: peripheral blood. Receptor source: a man in his forties who had recovered from COVID-19. Both conserved end residues are trimmed from each CDR3.

j_call | v_call | cdr3_aa
TRBJ1-5 | TRBV5-6 | ASSLGTGNPQH
TRBJ2-7 | TRBV29-1 | SASAGLPYEQY
TRBJ2-5 | TRBV27 | ASSTTVQETQY
TRBJ2-7 | TRBV29-1 | SIQRGGQGVGEQY
TRBJ2-1 | TRBV11-2 | ASSLVGGSYNEQF
TRBJ1-1 | TRBV19 | ASSTDGDTEAF
TRBJ2-7 | TRBV3-1/TRBV3-2 | ASSQGTQSYEQY
TRBJ2-1 | TRBV2 | ASSERGYGRGVQF
TRBJ2-3 | TRBV5-1 | ASSLGDRSTDTQY
TRBJ2-7 | TRBV2 | ASGAGGQSYEQY
TRBJ1-3 | TRBV5-6 | ASTRGGSGNTIY
TRBJ2-5 | TRBV6-5 | ASRKTANQETQY
TRBJ1-2 | TRBV7-8 | ASSLNRNSYT
TRBJ2-7 | TRBV7-9 | ASSLDREAYEQY
TRBJ2-2 | TRBV7-7 | ASSPPQGRVTGELF
TRBJ2-1 | TRBV4-3 | ASSQGFTGRYNEQF
TRBJ2-7 | TRBV5-6 | ASSLQGYEQY